This T cell receptor (beta chain) was documented in a study of cytomegalovirus exposure and HLA in healthy donors. Regarding this clone: As yet, its antigen is unknown.

Study-wide results and caveats: The later analysis indicated that the majority of CMV-associated TCR beta chains appeared HLA-restricted. Researchers reported in a later analysis that a missense DCLRE1C variant was tied to TCR beta V- and J-gene trimming.

In the PCR, 60 Vbeta and 13 Jbeta primers were used. Original processing notes: Later work found tens of millions of unique TCR beta chains, with roughly 11 million shared. Repertoires were generated with immunoSEQ multiplex PCR, while TCRdb's copy carries only in-frame clones and drops some. That table gives V, J and clone size, and the DNA gave D and trimming. The table has about 160,000 clones, 80% seen once. From germline, CDR1 is LNHNV and CDR2 YYDKDF (reference sequence). The CDR3 spans 12 residues. The TCR sequence derives from a man aged 25-45 years in good health and CMV-seronegative. The V and J genes are TRBV15 and TRBJ2-5; D is ambiguous. With the DNA end fitting TRBJ2-7 better, the J assignment may be wrong. Material for sequencing was PBMCs. The CDR3 DNA follows: TGTGCCACCAGCAGAGAAGCCTACGAGCAGTACTTC. Protein sequence: CATSREAYEQYF.